This TCR beta chain is drawn from a study of chemoradiotherapy in HPV16-positive cancers. Overall study context: Candidate HPV-specific clones and shared TCR motifs came from two HPV16-positive patients.

Libraries were prepared by immunoSEQ multiplex PCR; TCRdb keeps only in-frame clonotypes and omits some of them. The data show some 7,400 clones, around 82% seen once. V gave up 0 bases and J gave up 5 bases, with 14 bases separating them. The CDR3 runs to 16 residues. CDR1 is MNHEY and CDR2 is SVGAGI in the germline V gene. Repeated repertoire sampling spanned the course of chemoradiotherapy. Notes on this clone: Its antigen is currently unknown.

Study conclusions and caveats: Only a couple of HPV16-positive patients supplied the functional HPV-specificity definition. Candidate HPV-specific clones and E7-related TCR motifs grew in tumor during treatment.

The starting material was tumor tissue, obtained from a patient who underwent chemoradiotherapy. The source of this sequence is a human donor with HPV-associated anogenital cancer. The V call is TRBV6-5, the J call TRBJ2-1; a weak D match, TRBD2 (6 bases). CDR3 in DNA: TGTGCCAGCAGTTACTCAATGTTGGCGGGGCACAATGAGCAGTTCTTC. Protein product: CASSYSMLAGHNEQFF.